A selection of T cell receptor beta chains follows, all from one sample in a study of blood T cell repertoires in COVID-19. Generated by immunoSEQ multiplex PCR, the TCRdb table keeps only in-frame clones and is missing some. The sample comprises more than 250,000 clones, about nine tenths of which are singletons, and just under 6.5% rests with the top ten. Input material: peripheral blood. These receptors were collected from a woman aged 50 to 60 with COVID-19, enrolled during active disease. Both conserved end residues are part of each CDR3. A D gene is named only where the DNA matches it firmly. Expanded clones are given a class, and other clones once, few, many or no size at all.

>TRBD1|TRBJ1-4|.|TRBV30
CAWAPGQGNEKLFF
TGTGCCTGGGCCCCGGGACAGGGGAATGAAAAACTGTTTTTT
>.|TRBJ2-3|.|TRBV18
CASLTGKNGPDTQYF
TGTGCCAGCTTAACCGGGAAGAACGGCCCAGATACGCAGTATTTT
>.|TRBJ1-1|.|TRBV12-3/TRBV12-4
CASSLKGYTEAFF
TGTGCCAGCAGTTTGAAGGGGTACACTGAAGCTTTCTTT
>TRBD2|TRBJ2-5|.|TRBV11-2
CASSSGLAGSRETQYF
TGTGCCAGCAGTTCCGGACTAGCGGGAAGTCGAGAGACCCAGTACTTC
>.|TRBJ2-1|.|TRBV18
CASSPIAENNEQFF
TGTGCCAGCTCACCAATCGCAGAAAACAATGAGCAGTTCTTC
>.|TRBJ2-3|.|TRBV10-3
CATSFSGSTDTQYF
TGTGCCACCTCGTTTAGCGGTAGCACAGATACGCAGTATTTT
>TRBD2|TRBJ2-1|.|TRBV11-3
CASSLGLAHEQFF
TGTGCCAGCAGCCTGGGACTAGCTCATGAGCAGTTCTTC
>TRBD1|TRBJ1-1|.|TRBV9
CASSRRQGETEAFF
TGTGCCAGCAGCCGACGACAGGGAGAGACTGAAGCTTTCTTT
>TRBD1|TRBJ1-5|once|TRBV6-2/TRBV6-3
CASSYPIIAKTGSNQPQHF
TGTGCCAGCAGTTACCCAATTATCGCCAAGACAGGGAGCAATCAGCCCCAGCATTTT
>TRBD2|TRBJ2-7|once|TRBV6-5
CASSYGTSGIYEQYF
TGTGCCAGCAGTTACGGGACTAGCGGGATCTACGAGCAGTACTTC
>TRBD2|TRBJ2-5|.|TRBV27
CASSLSRGTKRETQYF
TGTGCCAGCAGTTTATCTCGGGGGACTAAGAGAGAGACCCAGTACTTC
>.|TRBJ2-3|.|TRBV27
CASSLWGFTDTQYF
TGTGCCAGCAGTTTATGGGGCTTCACAGATACGCAGTATTTT
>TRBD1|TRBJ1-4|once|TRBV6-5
CASKLQQGEEKLFF
TGTGCCAGCAAACTTCAACAGGGGGAGGAAAAACTGTTTTTT
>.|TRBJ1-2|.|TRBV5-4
CASSLGRGIYGYTF
TGTGCCAGCAGCTTGGGCAGGGGTATCTATGGCTACACCTTC
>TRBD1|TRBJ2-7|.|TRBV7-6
CASSPGQGTGYEQYF
TGTGCCAGCAGCCCGGGACAGGGCACTGGCTACGAGCAGTACTTC
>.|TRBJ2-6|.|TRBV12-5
CASGLVSGANVLTF
TGTGCTAGTGGTTTGGTCTCGGGGGCCAACGTCCTGACTTTC
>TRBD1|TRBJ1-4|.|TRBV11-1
CASSFQPGQLNEKLFF
TGTGCCAGCAGCTTTCAACCGGGACAGCTTAATGAAAAACTGTTTTTT
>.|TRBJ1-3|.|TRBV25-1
CASSERGGRSSSGNTIYF
TGTGCCAGCAGTGAAAGGGGGGGGCGGTCAAGCTCTGGAAACACCATATATTTT
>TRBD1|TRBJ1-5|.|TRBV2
CASSKSGTGYPQPQHF
TGTGCCAGCAGTAAGTCCGGGACAGGCTACCCTCAGCCCCAGCATTTT
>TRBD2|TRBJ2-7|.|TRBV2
CASSGAGTSGSYEQYF
TGTGCCAGCAGTGGAGCTGGGACTAGCGGATCCTACGAGCAGTACTTC
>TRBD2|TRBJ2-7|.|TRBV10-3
CAISEGLASGRGADEQYF
TGTGCCATCAGTGAAGGTCTGGCTAGCGGGAGAGGGGCCGACGAGCAGTACTTC
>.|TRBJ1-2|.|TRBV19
CASIRSQAQGSSGYTF
TGTGCCAGTATCCGGTCACAGGCCCAGGGGAGCAGTGGCTACACCTTC
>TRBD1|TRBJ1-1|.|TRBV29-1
CSVEDRGRGTEAFF
TGCAGCGTGGAGGACAGGGGTCGAGGCACTGAAGCTTTCTTT
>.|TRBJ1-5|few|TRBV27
CASSFRGSNQPQHF
TGTGCCAGCAGTTTCAGAGGTAGCAATCAGCCCCAGCATTTT
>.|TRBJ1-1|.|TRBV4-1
CASSQLYRQQNTEAFF
TGCGCCAGCAGCCAGTTATATAGACAGCAGAACACTGAAGCTTTCTTT
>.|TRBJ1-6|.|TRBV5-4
CASSLDVGGNYNSPLHF
TGTGCCAGCAGCTTGGATGTGGGGGGAAACTATAATTCACCCCTCCACTTT
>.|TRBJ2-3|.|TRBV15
CATSRILLAGTDTQYF
TGTGCCACCAGCAGAATATTGCTAGCAGGAACAGATACGCAGTATTTT
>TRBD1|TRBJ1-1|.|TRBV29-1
CSVANRGSGTEAFF
TGCAGCGTTGCGAACAGGGGGTCGGGCACTGAAGCTTTCTTT
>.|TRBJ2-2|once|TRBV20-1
CSASDFPNTGELFF
TGCAGTGCTAGTGACTTCCCGAACACCGGGGAGCTGTTTTTT
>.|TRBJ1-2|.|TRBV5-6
CASSSFGGQGGYGYTF
TGTGCCAGCAGTTCTTTTGGGGGGCAGGGAGGGTATGGCTACACCTTC
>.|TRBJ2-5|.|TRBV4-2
CASSPGTLLEETQYF
TGTGCCAGCAGCCCCGGGACACTCCTTGAAGAGACCCAGTACTTC
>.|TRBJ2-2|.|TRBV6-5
CASRGYSNTGELFF
TGTGCCAGCAGGGGCTATTCGAACACCGGGGAGCTGTTTTTT
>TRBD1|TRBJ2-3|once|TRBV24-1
CATSDFHDRATPSTDTQYF
TGTGCCACCAGTGATTTCCATGACAGGGCAACACCTAGCACAGATACGCAGTATTTT
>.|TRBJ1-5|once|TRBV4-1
CASSQSPQGQPQHF
TGCGCCAGCAGCCAGAGCCCCCAGGGACAGCCCCAGCATTTT
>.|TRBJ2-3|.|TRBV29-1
CSVRVSGTDTQYF
TGCAGCGTTAGGGTGTCGGGAACAGATACGCAGTATTTT
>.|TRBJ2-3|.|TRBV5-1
CASSPGWAITDTQYF
TGCGCCAGCAGCCCGGGGTGGGCGATCACAGATACGCAGTATTTT
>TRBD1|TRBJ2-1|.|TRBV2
CASREGGTGGRNEQFF
TGTGCCAGCAGGGAGGGTGGGACAGGGGGACGGAATGAGCAGTTCTTC
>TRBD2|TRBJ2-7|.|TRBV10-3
CAISATSGTKQYF
TGTGCCATCAGTGCGACTAGCGGGACAAAGCAGTACTTC
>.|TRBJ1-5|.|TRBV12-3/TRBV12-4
CASCIAGVQPQHF
TGTGCCAGCTGCATTGCAGGGGTTCAGCCCCAGCATTTT
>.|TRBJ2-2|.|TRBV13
CASSTRQVAELFF
TGTGCCAGCAGCACGCGACAGGTGGCGGAGCTGTTTTTT
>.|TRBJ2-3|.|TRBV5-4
CASSLQGKTTDTQYF
TGTGCCAGCAGCTTACAGGGAAAGACGACAGATACGCAGTATTTT
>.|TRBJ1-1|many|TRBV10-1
CASTKSLGAQAFF
TGCGCCAGCACTAAATCCCTTGGAGCCCAAGCTTTCTTT
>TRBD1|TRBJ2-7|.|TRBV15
CATRAAGGDEQYF
TGTGCCACCAGGGCGGCAGGGGGCGACGAGCAGTACTTC
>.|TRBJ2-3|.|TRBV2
CASSEALASTQYF
TGTGCCAGCAGTGAAGCGCTAGCTTCGACGCAGTATTTT
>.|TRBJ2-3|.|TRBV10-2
CASEDTDTQYF
TGCGCCAGCGAGGATACAGATACGCAGTATTTT
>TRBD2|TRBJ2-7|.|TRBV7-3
CASSLGVAGVYEQYF
TGTGCCAGCAGCTTAGGGGTAGCGGGAGTCTACGAGCAGTACTTC
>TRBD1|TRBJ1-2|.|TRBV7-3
CASSQYRQGDSGYTF
TGTGCCAGCAGCCAATATCGACAGGGGGACTCTGGCTACACCTTC
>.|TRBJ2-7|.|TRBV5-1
CASSLAGTHNYEQYF
TGCGCCAGCAGCTTAGCCGGGACTCATAACTACGAGCAGTACTTC